These 32 T cell receptor beta chains came from one sample sequenced in a study of cytomegalovirus exposure and HLA in healthy donors (dated by TCRdb to the late 2010s). Libraries came from the immunoSEQ multiplex PCR assay. The multiplex PCR relied on a mix of 60 forward primers for TCR Vbeta segments and 13 reverse primers for TCR Jbeta segments. Imported from immuneACCESS, the table was reduced by TCRdb to in-frame sequences with V and J called. These copies leave out some clones; in studies compared against another copy, an unresolved V gene accounts for under half, and the cause of the remainder is not known. The table for this sample lists roughly 250,000 clones; roughly two thirds of them were counted only once. The ten top clones hold under 3% of the sample. The sample was PBMCs. All receptors derive from a female donor in good health and CMV-seronegative.

CDR3 protein: CASSEPGRNEQYF. The CDR3 DNA is TGTGCCAGCAGTGAGCCAGGGCGGAACGAGCAGTACTTC. V usage is TRBV27 and J usage is TRBJ2-7; a possible D gene is TRBD1 (5 bases). CDR3 length: 13 amino acids. Germline lookup yields CDR1 MNHEY and CDR2 SMNVEV (reference sequence). Trimming shortened V by 5 bases and J by 5 bases, and 13 bases separated the two germline ends.

The rearrangement links TRBV5-1 to TRBJ1-1, with D possibly being TRBD1 (6 bases). The V gene lost 4 bases and the J gene lost 1 base, with 14 bases spanning the gap. This CDR3 is 15 amino acids long. Per the germline V gene, CDR1 is SGHRS and CDR2 is YFSETQ. The CDR3 sequence is CASSIGVGGNTEAFF. CDR3 DNA: TGCGCCAGCAGCATTGGTGTAGGGGGGAACACTGAAGCTTTCTTT.

The table lists this clone with a few counts. The chain uses TRBV5-8 and TRBJ2-2; TRBD2 matches 12 bases. With V trimmed by 7 bases and J by 0 bases, 10 bases remained unmatched. This CDR3 region has 18 residues. Germline V gene sequence: CDR1 SGHTS, CDR2 YDEGEE. In DNA form, the CDR3 reads TGTGCCAGCTCCAGACTAGCGGGGGTATTCGCGAACACCGGGGAGCTGTTTTTT. Protein: CASSRLAGVFANTGELFF.

The rearrangement joins TRBV5-6 to TRBJ2-2; D gene ambiguous. Trimming removed 1 base from V and 3 bases from J, with 10 bases in between. Germline V lookup: CDR1 SGHDT, CDR2 YYEEEE. The length of the CDR3 is 15 residues. The DNA for the CDR3 is TGTGCCAGCAGCTTGTCCCCCTTTTACACCGGGGAGCTGTTTTTT. Translation gives CASSLSPFYTGELFF.

The chain is built from TRBV7-9 and TRBJ1-2; 7 positions match TRBD1. CDR1 and CDR2 (germline): SEHNR, FQNEAQ (reference sequence). The CDR3 is 14 residues long. Unmatched junction bases numbered 7, after V lost 2 bases and J lost 7 bases. Here the CDR3 DNA reads TGTGCCAGCAGCTTAATTGGGACAGAGACTGGCTACACCTTC. Translated: CASSLIGTETGYTF.

The chain is built from TRBV10-3 and TRBJ2-7; the D gene is possibly TRBD1 (6 bases). Trimming took off 6 bases at V and 2 bases at J, with 11 bases between the two ends. This CDR3 is built from 13 residues. Germline values: CDR1 ENHRY, CDR2 SYGVKD. CDR3 amino acids: CAIRWDTTYEQYF. The CDR3 coding sequence is TGTGCCATCAGGTGGGACACAACCTACGAGCAGTACTTC.

The chain recombines TRBV5-4 with TRBJ2-3; 10 bases line up with TRBD2. The CDR3 length is 13 residues. Germline assignment: CDR1 SGHNT and CDR2 YYREEE (reference sequence). The V segment lost 4 bases and the J segment 8 bases; nucleotides outside the gene matches: 4. Here the CDR3 reads CASSIVAGGTQYF. In nucleotides, the CDR3 is TGTGCCAGCAGCATAGTAGCGGGAGGTACGCAGTATTTT. The complete variable domain, with remaining parts taken from reference TRBV5-4 and TRBJ2-3, reads ETGVTQSPTHLIKTRGQQVTLRCSSQSGHNTVSWYQQALGQGPQFIFQYYREEENGRGNFPPRFSGLQFPNYSSELNVNALELDDSALYLCASSIVAGGTQYFGPGTRLTVL.

V gene TRBV28 combines with J gene TRBJ2-4; D may be TRBD1 (6 bases). The ends were cut back, 7 bases at V and 7 bases at J, with 23 bases in the middle. CDR3 length: 16 amino acids. Germline loops: CDR1 MDHEN, CDR2 SYDVKM. CDR3: CASTPGAGFDLNIQYF. The CDR3 DNA sequence: TGTGCCAGCACTCCAGGGGCAGGGTTTGATTTGAACATTCAGTACTTC.

V gene TRBV6-1 combines with J gene TRBJ2-7; 11 bases are a match to TRBD1. With V trimmed by 6 bases and J by 3 bases, 4 bases remained unmatched. The CDR3 runs 14 residues. Germline CDR1 reads MNHNS; CDR2 reads SASEGT. CDR3 coding DNA: TGTGCCAGCAGGGGACAGGGGGGAGTCTACGAGCAGTACTTC. Its protein is CASRGQGGVYEQYF.

This chain uses TRBV6-1 with TRBJ2-7; D perhaps matches TRBD2 (5 bases). The CDR3 is made up of 16 amino acids. The germline CDR1 and CDR2 sequences are MNHNS and SASEGT. Between the trimmed V and J ends, which lost 0 bases and 6 bases, there was a span of 18 bases. The CDR3 nucleotides are TGTGCCAGCAGTGAAGCGGACTGGACCCCATCGCGCGAGCAGTACTTC. The encoded protein is CASSEADWTPSREQYF.

The CDR3 coding sequence is TGTGCCAGCAGCTTGGATAGATCTAACTATGGCTACACCTTC. Protein sequence: CASSLDRSNYGYTF. V is TRBV5-4 and J is TRBJ1-2; no clear D. CDR1 and CDR2 from the germline V gene are SGHNT and YYREEE (reference sequence). This CDR3 spans 14 amino acids. Trimming left V 0 bases short and J 0 bases short, with 6 bases between.

This chain connects TRBV7-9 to TRBJ2-7; 14 nucleotides align to TRBD2. Trimming took 7 bases from V and 4 from J; bases not matched to a gene: 3. CDR3 length equals 14 residues. In germline, CDR1 is SEHNR, CDR2 FQNEAQ (reference sequence). The CDR3 bases are TGTGCCAGCATGCGGACTAGCGGGAGGTACGAGCAGTACTTC. Translating it yields CASMRTSGRYEQYF.

The chain couples TRBV29-1 to TRBJ1-5; D not resolved. V shed 6 bases and J shed 5 bases, with 11 bases lying between them. Looked up from germline, CDR1 is SQVTM and CDR2 is ANQGSEA. The length of the CDR3 is 12 residues. The CDR3 sequence is CSVGEGYQPQHF. The CDR3 nucleotides read TGCAGCGTAGGAGAGGGTTATCAGCCCCAGCATTTT.

For this clone: At one of its ends the junction is not consistent with the germline gene, which may arise from a read error. This CDR3 is CSSSLQGDNQPQHF. The CDR3 DNA follows: TGTTCCAGCAGCTTACAGGGGGACAATCAGCCCCAGCATTTT. The chain carries TRBV7-9 and TRBJ1-5; 8 nucleotides line up with TRBD1. The CDR3 runs to 14 residues. CDR1 is SEHNR, CDR2 FQNEAQ, per germline (reference sequence).

This rearrangement joins TRBV11-2 to TRBJ2-5; 11 bases map to TRBD2. The CDR3 consists of 16 residues. From germline, CDR1 is SGHAT and CDR2 FQNNGV. V lost 5 bases to trimming and J lost 1 base; unmatched junction nucleotides: 6. DNA for the CDR3: TGTGCCAGCAGCCTGGGACTAGCGGTGGGCCAAGAGACCCAGTACTTC. It yields the protein CASSLGLAVGQETQYF. Filled out from reference TRBV11-2 and TRBJ2-5, the complete variable domain reads EAGVAQSPRYKIIEKRQSVAFWCNPISGHATLYWYQQILGQGPKLLIQFQNNGVVDDSQLPKDRFSAERLKGVDSTLKIQPAKLEDSAVYLCASSLGLAVGQETQYFGPGTRLLVL.

V and J are TRBV27 and TRBJ2-7, with TRBD2 matching over 9 bases. The germline CDR1 and CDR2 sequences are MNHEY and SMNVEV (reference sequence). V shed 5 bases, J shed 2 bases, and the junction held 13 bases outside the gene matches. The CDR3 covers 17 residues. CDR3 nucleotides: TGTGCCAGCAGTAGAATCAATAGCGGGAGAGGGGCCTACGAGCAGTACTTC. It encodes CASSRINSGRGAYEQYF.

The chain employs TRBV5-6 and TRBJ2-7, with a weak D call TRBD1 (5 bases). V lost 1 base and J 11 bases, leaving 10 bases between the germline ends. This CDR3 has 11 residues. Germline V lookup: CDR1 SGHDT, CDR2 YYEEEE. CDR3 amino acids: CASSLQGREYF. The DNA of the CDR3 is TGTGCCAGCAGCTTGCAGGGAAGAGAGTACTTC.

This chain connects TRBV2 to TRBJ2-7; maybe TRBD2 (5 bases). CDR3 length: 15 amino acids. V gave up 5 bases and J gave up 2 bases, with 16 bases separating them. Germline-derived CDR1 and CDR2 are SNHLY and FYNNEI. CDR3 nucleotides: TGTGCCAGCAGTTCTTTCGGGGAACTACCCTACGAGCAGTACTTC. This gives the protein CASSSFGELPYEQYF.

This clone came up a few times. V gene TRBV30 combines with J gene TRBJ2-3; 8 bases map to TRBD2. The CDR3 spans 14 residues. Germline V lookup: CDR1 GTSNPN, CDR2 SVGIG (reference sequence). The J segment lost 3 bases and the V segment lost 2 bases, leaving 4 bases of the junction unmatched. The CDR3 loop is CAWSQSGSTDTQYF. CDR3 sequence (DNA): TGTGCCTGGAGTCAAAGCGGGAGTACAGATACGCAGTATTTT.

The chain couples TRBV6-5 to TRBJ1-3, with TRBD1 identical over 11 bases. This CDR3 has 16 amino acids. V lost 2 bases, J lost 6 bases, and 6 bases stayed unmatched. Germline assignment: CDR1 MNHEY and CDR2 SVGAGI. CDR3 sequence (DNA): TGTGCCAGCAGTTACGGACAGGGGGCCGGAGTAAACACCATATATTTT. Translation: CASSYGQGAGVNTIYF.

V and J are TRBV6-6 and TRBJ2-7, with TRBD1 as a possible D gene (5 bases). V lost 0 bases and J lost 0, with 12 bases in between. The CDR3 covers 16 residues. Germline V CDR1 and CDR2: MNHNY, SVGAGI (reference sequence). The CDR3 DNA reads TGTGCCAGCAGTTACTCGACACAGGAACACTCCTACGAGCAGTACTTC. Its translation is CASSYSTQEHSYEQYF.

This chain uses TRBV6-1 with TRBJ2-1; tentatively, D is TRBD2 (5 bases). The germline gives CDR1 MNHNS, CDR2 SASEGT. The CDR3 length is 12 residues. V gave up 8 bases and J gave up 0 bases, with 5 bases separating them. DNA for the CDR3: TGTGCCAGCGGGAGCTCCTACAATGAGCAGTTCTTC. Translation: CASGSSYNEQFF.

This chain uses TRBV19 with TRBJ2-2; no firm D call. CDR1 and CDR2 (germline): LNHDA, SQIVND (reference sequence). The CDR3 has 14 amino acids. With 6 bases removed from V and 5 bases from J, the gap between germline ends came to 13 bases. Here the CDR3 reads CASSPHAATGELFF. DNA of the CDR3: TGTGCCAGTAGCCCCCATGCGGCGACCGGGGAGCTGTTTTTT.

This clone was recorded a few times. The chain couples TRBV28 to TRBJ2-1; 9 positions match TRBD2. The CDR3 consists of 14 residues. Germline lookup yields CDR1 MDHEN and CDR2 SYDVKM. The V gene end was trimmed by 11 bases and the J gene end by 5 bases; junction bases not matched to a gene: 10. The CDR3 region is CAVGAGGPNNEQFF. CDR3 DNA sequence: TGTGCCGTTGGGGCGGGAGGGCCTAACAATGAGCAGTTCTTC.

The chain links TRBV30 to TRBJ1-6; the match to TRBD1 covers 7 bases. Per the germline V gene, CDR1 is GTSNPN and CDR2 is SVGIG (reference sequence). The CDR3 sequence is 15 residues long. V shed 3 bases and J 5 bases; nucleotides not matched to a gene: 7. The CDR3 sequence is CAWRYPGTDNSPLHF. In nucleotides, the CDR3 is TGTGCCTGGAGGTATCCCGGGACAGATAATTCACCCCTCCACTTT.

This clone has a single count. The gene calls are TRBV7-9 and TRBJ1-5, with 8 positions matching TRBD1. Germline V CDR1 and CDR2: SEHNR, FQNEAQ (reference sequence). There are 18 residues in the CDR3. The junction had 12 bases not matched to a gene; V was cut back by 2 bases and J by 3 bases. This CDR3 is CASSLSGPGQAYNQPQHF. The CDR3 DNA follows: TGTGCCAGCAGCTTATCGGGACCGGGACAGGCGTACAATCAGCCCCAGCATTTT.

The chain employs TRBV18 and TRBJ1-1; 8 nucleotides line up with TRBD1. This CDR3 comprises 16 residues. From germline, CDR1 is KGHSH and CDR2 LQKENI. Losses at the gene ends were 8 bases for V and 5 bases for J; bases not matched to a gene: 16. The CDR3: CASANLIGQGGTEAFF. The CDR3 nucleotides read TGTGCCAGCGCAAATCTAATCGGACAGGGAGGAACTGAAGCTTTCTTT. The full variable domain, completed using reference TRBV18 and TRBJ1-1, is NAGVMQNPRHLVRRRGQEARLRCSPMKGHSHVYWYRQLPEEGLKFMVYLQKENIIDESGMPKERFSAEFPKEGPSILRIQQVVRGDSAAYFCASANLIGQGGTEAFFGQGTRLTVV.

The chain couples TRBV28 to TRBJ1-1; the D is unclear. This CDR3 is built from 14 residues. The V gene lost 6 bases and the J gene lost 1 base, with 12 bases spanning the gap. CDR1 and CDR2 (germline): MDHEN, SYDVKM. CDR3 residues: CASRKAPGNTEAFF. Written as DNA, the CDR3 is TGTGCCAGCAGGAAGGCCCCAGGGAACACTGAAGCTTTCTTT. Looking up the rest from reference TRBV28 and TRBJ1-1 gives the full variable domain: DVKVTQSSRYLVKRTGEKVFLECVQDMDHENMFWYRQDPGLGLRLIYFSYDVKMKEKGDIPEGYSVSREKKERFSLILESASTNQTSMYLCASRKAPGNTEAFFGQGTRLTVV.

CDR3 sequence (DNA): TGTGCCAGTAGTAGTCTAGCGGGTGAGCAGTTCTTC. Its translation: CASSSLAGEQFF. The chain is built from TRBV19 and TRBJ2-1; 8 bases match TRBD2. With V trimmed by 4 bases and J by 9 bases, 2 bases remained unmatched. The CDR3 sequence is 12 residues long. Germline-derived CDR1 and CDR2 are LNHDA and SQIVND (reference sequence).

V gene TRBV6-1 combines with J gene TRBJ2-1, with TRBD2 matching 14 bases. The CDR3 is made up of 16 amino acids. The J segment lost 7 bases and the V segment lost 3 bases, leaving 5 bases of the junction unmatched. From germline, CDR1 is MNHNS and CDR2 SASEGT. The CDR3 coding sequence is TGTGCCAGCAGTGATGGGACTAGCGGGAGAGGAAATGAGCAGTTCTTC. Amino acids: CASSDGTSGRGNEQFF.

The chain recombines TRBV18 with TRBJ2-2, with unresolved D. In germline, CDR1 is KGHSH, CDR2 LQKENI. The V end was cut by 4 bases, the J end by 5 bases, with 20 bases between. The CDR3 consists of 17 residues. The CDR3 loop is CASSRNSPEVGTGELFF. CDR3 DNA sequence: TGTGCCAGCTCACGGAACAGTCCCGAAGTTGGTACCGGGGAGCTGTTTTTT.

This clone was seen a handful of times. The rearrangement links TRBV30 to TRBJ2-5; 7 bases match TRBD2. The CDR3 extends over 13 amino acids. The germline V gene encodes CDR1 GTSNPN and CDR2 SVGIG (reference sequence). The J segment lost 5 bases and the V segment lost 8 bases, leaving 11 bases of the junction unmatched. The CDR3 sequence: CARAGFSGETQYF. The DNA of the CDR3 is TGTGCCCGAGCGGGATTCTCGGGGGAGACCCAGTACTTC. Based on the CDR3 plus reference TRBV30 and TRBJ2-5, the full variable domain is SQTIHQWPATLVQPVGSPLSLECTVEGTSNPNLYWYRQAAGRGLQLLFYSVGIGQISSEVPQNLSASRPQDRQFILSSKKLLLSDSGFYLCARAGFSGETQYFGPGTRLLVL.